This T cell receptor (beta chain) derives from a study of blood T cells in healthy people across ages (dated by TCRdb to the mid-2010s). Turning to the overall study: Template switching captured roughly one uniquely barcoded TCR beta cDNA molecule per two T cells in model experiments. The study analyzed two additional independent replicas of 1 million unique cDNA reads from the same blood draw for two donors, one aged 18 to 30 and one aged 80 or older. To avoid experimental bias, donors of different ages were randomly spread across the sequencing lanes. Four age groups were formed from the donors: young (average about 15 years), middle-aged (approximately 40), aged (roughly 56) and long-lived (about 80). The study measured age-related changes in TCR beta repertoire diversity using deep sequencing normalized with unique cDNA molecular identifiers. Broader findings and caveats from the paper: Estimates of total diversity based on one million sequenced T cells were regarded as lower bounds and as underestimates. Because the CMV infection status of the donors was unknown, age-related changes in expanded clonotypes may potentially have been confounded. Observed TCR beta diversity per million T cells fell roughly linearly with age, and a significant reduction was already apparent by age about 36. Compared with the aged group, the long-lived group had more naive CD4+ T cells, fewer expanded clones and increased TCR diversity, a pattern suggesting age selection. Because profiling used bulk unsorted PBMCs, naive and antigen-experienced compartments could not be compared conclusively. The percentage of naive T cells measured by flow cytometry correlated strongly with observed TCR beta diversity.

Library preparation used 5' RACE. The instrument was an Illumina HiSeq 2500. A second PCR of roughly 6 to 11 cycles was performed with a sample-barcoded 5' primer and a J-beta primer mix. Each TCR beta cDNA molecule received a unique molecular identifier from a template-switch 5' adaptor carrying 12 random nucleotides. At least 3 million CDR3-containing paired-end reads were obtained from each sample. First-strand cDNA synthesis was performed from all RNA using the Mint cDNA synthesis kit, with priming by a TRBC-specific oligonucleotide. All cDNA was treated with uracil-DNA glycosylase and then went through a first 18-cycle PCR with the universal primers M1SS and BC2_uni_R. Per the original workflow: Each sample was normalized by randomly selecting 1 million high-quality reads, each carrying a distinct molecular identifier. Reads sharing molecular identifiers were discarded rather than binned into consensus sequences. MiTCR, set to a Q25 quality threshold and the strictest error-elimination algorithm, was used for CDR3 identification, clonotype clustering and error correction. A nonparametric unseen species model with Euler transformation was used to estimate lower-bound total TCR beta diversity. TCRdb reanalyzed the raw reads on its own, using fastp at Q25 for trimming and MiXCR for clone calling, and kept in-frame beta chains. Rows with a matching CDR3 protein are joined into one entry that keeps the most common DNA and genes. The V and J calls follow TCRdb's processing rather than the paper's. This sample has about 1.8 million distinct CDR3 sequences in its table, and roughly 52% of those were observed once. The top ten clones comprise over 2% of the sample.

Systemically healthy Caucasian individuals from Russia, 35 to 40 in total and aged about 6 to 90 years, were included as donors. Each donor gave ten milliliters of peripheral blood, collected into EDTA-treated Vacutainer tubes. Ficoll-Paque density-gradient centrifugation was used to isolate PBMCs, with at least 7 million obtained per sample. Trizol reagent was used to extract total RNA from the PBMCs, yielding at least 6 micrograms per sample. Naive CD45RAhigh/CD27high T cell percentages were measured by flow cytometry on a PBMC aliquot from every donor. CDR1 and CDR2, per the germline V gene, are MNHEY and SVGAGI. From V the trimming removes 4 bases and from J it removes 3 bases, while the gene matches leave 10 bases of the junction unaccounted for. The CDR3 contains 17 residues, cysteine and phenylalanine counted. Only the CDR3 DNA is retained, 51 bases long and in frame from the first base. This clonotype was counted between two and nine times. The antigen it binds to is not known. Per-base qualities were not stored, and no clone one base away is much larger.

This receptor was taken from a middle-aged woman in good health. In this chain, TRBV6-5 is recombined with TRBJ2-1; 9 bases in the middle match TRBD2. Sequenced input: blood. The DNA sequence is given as TGTGCCAGCAGTTCCCTCGGTAGCGGGGGCCGCTACAATGAGCAGTTCTTC. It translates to CASSSLGSGGRYNEQFF.